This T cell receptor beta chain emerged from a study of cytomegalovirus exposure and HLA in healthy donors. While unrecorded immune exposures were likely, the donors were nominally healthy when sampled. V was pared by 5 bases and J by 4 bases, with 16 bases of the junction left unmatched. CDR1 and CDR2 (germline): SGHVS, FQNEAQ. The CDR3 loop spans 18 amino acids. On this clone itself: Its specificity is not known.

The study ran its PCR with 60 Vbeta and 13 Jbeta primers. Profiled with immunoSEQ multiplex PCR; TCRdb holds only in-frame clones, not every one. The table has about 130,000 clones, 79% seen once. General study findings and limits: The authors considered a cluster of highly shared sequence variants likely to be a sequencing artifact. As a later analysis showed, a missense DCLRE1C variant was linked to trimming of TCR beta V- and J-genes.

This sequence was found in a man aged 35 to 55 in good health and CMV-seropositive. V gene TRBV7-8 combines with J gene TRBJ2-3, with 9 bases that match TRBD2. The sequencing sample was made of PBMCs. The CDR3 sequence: CASSLRSSGSEISDTQYF. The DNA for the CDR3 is TGTGCCAGCAGCCTCCGGAGTAGCGGGAGTGAGATTTCAGATACGCAGTATTTT.